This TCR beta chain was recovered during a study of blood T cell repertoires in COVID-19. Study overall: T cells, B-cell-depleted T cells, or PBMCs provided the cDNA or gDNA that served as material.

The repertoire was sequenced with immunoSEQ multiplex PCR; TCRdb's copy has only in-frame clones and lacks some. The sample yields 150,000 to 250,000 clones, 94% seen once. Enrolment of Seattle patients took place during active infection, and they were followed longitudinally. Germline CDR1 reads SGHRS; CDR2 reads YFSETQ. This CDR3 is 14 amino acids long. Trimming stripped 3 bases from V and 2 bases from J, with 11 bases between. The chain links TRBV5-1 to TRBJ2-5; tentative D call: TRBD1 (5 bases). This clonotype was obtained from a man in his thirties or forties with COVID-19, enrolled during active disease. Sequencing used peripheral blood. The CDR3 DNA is TGCGCCAGCAGCTCCCGGACATATCAAGAGACCCAGTACTTC. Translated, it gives CASSSRTYQETQYF. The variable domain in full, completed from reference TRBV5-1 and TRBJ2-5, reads KAGVTQTPRYLIKTRGQQVTLSCSPISGHRSVSWYQQTPGQGLQFLFEYFSETQRNKGNFPGRFSGRQFSNSRSEMNVSTLELGDSALYLCASSSRTYQETQYFGPGTRLLVL.